This T cell receptor (beta chain) was profiled in a study of post-analysis software for immune sequencing data (dated by TCRdb to the mid-2010s). For the study in its entirety: The recorded disease courses included relapsing-remitting, secondary progressive and progressive-relapsing multiple sclerosis, and some patients had no subtype annotation. A subset of samples was prepared in parallel using single-end sample barcoding, then pooled and co-amplified after Illumina adapter ligation. The multiple sclerosis patient repertoires were compared with 10 or so previously published healthy control repertoires from donors aged roughly 6 to 27 years. On the study overall, not on this receptor specifically: Direct clustering with F measure revealed strong co-clustering of samples prepared in the same batch, which led to a batch-effect correction. Multiple sclerosis patients had significantly lower normalized Chao1 diversity than controls, a result that suggests substantial peripheral T-cell clonal expansion. Four to six TRBV segments, including TRBV5-6, TRBV5-1 and TRBV20-1, were significantly more frequent in patients than controls. The multiple sclerosis patient group was slightly younger than the control group.

Libraries were made using PCR. Reads for this sample came from an Illumina HiSeq 2500. Unique molecular identifiers were incorporated into TCR beta cDNA libraries to reduce PCR and sequencing biases. About 500,000 cDNA molecules were obtained for every 1 to 10 million input T cells, so each molecule roughly corresponded to one T cell. The patient libraries were prepared and sequenced using the same protocol as the earlier healthy control dataset. Within a given batch, samples were prepared together, multiplexed and sequenced on the same HiSeq lane. As for the original processing: Raw barcoded reads were processed with MIGEC, and single-read molecular identifier groups were discarded before consensus assembly and CDR3 extraction. Clonotype tables were post-analysed with VDJtools, and diversity was normalized by down-sampling all datasets to the smallest sample size. To correct batch-related cross-sample contamination, repertoire overlap clustering matched CDR3 amino acid sequences but not nucleotide sequences. TCRdb reran the public reads through fastp at Q25 and MiXCR, keeping productive beta chains. CDR3 protein duplicates are merged, each entry listing the most common genes and DNA. TCRdb, not the authors, supplied the V and J calls. The sample profile shows roughly 200,000 distinct CDR3 sequences; over 25% of them were found once. The ten largest clones represent approximately 3% of the sample.

Including the terminal cysteine and phenylalanine, the CDR3 comprises 14 residues. Only the CDR3 part of the read is kept: 42 bases, read in frame from the first base. V is reduced by 4 bases and J by 7 bases, leaving a spacing of 11 bases between them. The germline V gene (reference sequence) gives CDR1 as LGHDT and CDR2 as YNNKEL. To demonstrate the VDJtools post-analysis software, the study profiled TCR beta repertoires from the peripheral blood of about 13 young patients with multiple sclerosis. Multiple sclerosis patients were children and adolescents aged about 6 to 17 years. For this clonotype: Its antigen target is currently unknown. No per-base quality is available; no much larger clone lies one base away.

The sequenced material came from blood. The rearranged segments are TRBV3-1 and TRBJ1-6, with no confidently assigned D gene. The sequence came from a girl younger than 18 with multiple sclerosis. Read as DNA, the sequence is TGTGCCAGCAGCCCTCTCGAACGAAATTCACCCCTCCACTTT. The translation is CASSPLERNSPLHF.